This TCR beta chain was identified in a study of Ad26.COV2.S vaccination and SARS-CoV-2 variants (dated by TCRdb to the early 2020s). Some background on the complete study: TCRbeta repertoire sequencing was used to assess the specificity and breadth of SARS-CoV-2-reactive T cell receptors after Ad26.COV2.S vaccination. The TCR-sequenced set comprised around 30 samples: about 19 Ad26.COV2.S vaccine recipients, 5 placebo recipients and 8 SARS-CoV-2 convalescent individuals.

Reading the germline V gene gives CDR1 MDHEN and CDR2 SYDVKM. Reading from cysteine to phenylalanine, the CDR3 counts 14 amino acids. The CDR3 DNA has 42 bases and is translated from base 1. V drops 6 bases and J drops 6 bases, leaving 17 bases in between. TCRbeta CDR3 regions were sequenced with the immunoSEQ Assay. After extraction, genomic DNA underwent amplification by bias-controlled multiplex PCR, followed by high-throughput sequencing. In the authors' own workflow: To quantify the absolute abundance of each unique TCRbeta CDR3 region, sequences were collapsed and filtered. Usable DNA was measured by amplifying reference genes present in all nucleated cells, and TCRbeta template counts were normalized to that usable DNA to estimate T cell fraction. Repertoire TCRs were annotated as SARS-CoV-2-specific by exact matching of V gene, CDR3 amino acid sequence and J gene to a known reactive TCR set. The reference SARS-CoV-2 TCR set was derived from MIRA and filtered for enrichment in COVID-19-positive ImmuneCODE repertoires, a step that removed public or cross-reactive TCRs. Using the MIRA antigens, annotated TCRs were further analysed by specific ORF or by position within an ORF. Breadth was defined as annotated unique rearrangements over total unique productive rearrangements; depth was the summed frequency of those rearrangements. Two-sided Wilcoxon rank-sum tests were used to compare TCR breadth between groups. As stored in TCRdb, this immuneACCESS dataset retains in-frame rearrangements with V and J assigned. A fraction of the clones does not appear; measured against another copy, unresolved V genes explain less than half of the discrepancy, and the remainder lacks a known reason. V and J calls and clone size are given by that table; D and trimming were obtained from the DNA. The sample table lists over 100,000 clones, around three quarters of them with a count of one. The ten largest clones capture 17% of the sample.

Points on this clone: This clone's antigen is unknown. Per-base quality was not reported, and no clone a single base away is much larger than it.

Overall study outcomes, separate from this receptor: Vaccine and placebo recipients had comparable non-spike TCR breadth, which fits with the vaccine containing only spike. After vaccination, spike-specific CD8+ and CD4+ T cell responses were reported to show substantial breadth. Ad26.COV2.S recipients had higher spike-specific TCR breadth than placebo recipients (P = 0.0014). The authors noted that total T cell responses may have been underestimated by the TCR breadth and depth analyses.

Taken with the paper, the label for time point translates to: individuals recovered from natural SARS-CoV-2 infection. This specimen was peripheral blood, taken after recovery from COVID-19. The V gene is TRBV28 and the J gene is TRBJ1-1, with the D gene not confidently named. The TCR originated in a human donor who had recovered from COVID-19. The bases are TGTGCCAGCAGAAGAGGGCCCCACGACCCTGAAGCTTTCTTT. Protein translation: CASRRGPHDPEAFF.